This TCR beta chain was found in a study of spatial heterogeneity in lung cancer (dated by TCRdb to about 2019). Concerning the study at large: Beta-chain transcripts were consistently detected in greater numbers than alpha-chain transcripts, which likely reflects a higher abundance of beta-chain transcripts. In tumor regions, TCR transcript counts showed a strong correlation with a T cell transcriptional module score derived from matched bulk RNA-seq. In the raw uncorrected reads, each unique combination of TCR and UMI appeared more than ten times on average. In non-small cell lung cancer, the study made a quantitative comparison of TCR alpha and beta repertoires among multiple tumor regions, matched nontumor lung and blood. Nonsynonymous mutation counts, determined by whole-exome sequencing of tumor tissue, were related to TCR repertoire features. At surgery, both alpha and beta chains were TCR-sequenced in approximately 210 tumor regions, about 61 matched nontumor lung samples and some 56 PBMC samples. The investigation overall reported the following: Additional single-cell paired TCR alpha and beta sequencing was considered necessary to confirm, at a functional level, the hypothesis that regional TCRs recognize regional mutations. Counts of ubiquitous and regional expanded TCRs were found to correlate with counts of ubiquitous and regional nonsynonymous mutations, respectively. TCR-seq was estimated to cover only approximately 6.3% of tumor T cells for alpha chains and roughly 12% for beta chains. The tumor nonsynonymous mutation count correlated with the number of expanded intratumoral alpha and beta TCRs.

Inclusive of the bounding cysteine and phenylalanine, the CDR3 is 14 residues long. CDR3 DNA is the only sequence kept; it has 42 bases, read in frame from the first base. Trimming takes 8 bases off V and 3 bases off J; junction bases not matched to a gene: 9. The germline V gene yields SNHLY for CDR1 and FYNNEI for CDR2. Of note for this clonotype: Its antigen specificity is not known. No clone much larger than this one lies a single base away; base qualities are absent.

This sample's time point label indicates: sample taken at primary tumor resection. Samples were obtained from over 70 patients with early-stage, untreated non-small cell lung cancer from the lung TRACERx cohort. For TCR sequencing, whole RNA was extracted from tumor and nontumor lung tissue, or from cryopreserved PBMC samples, and no cell sorting was done. Only patients with enough RNA available from two or more tumor regions were chosen for TCR sequencing. Before being selected, tumor and adjacent nontumor lung specimens were reviewed by a lung pathologist. The library was prepared using 5' RACE. TCRdb records NextSeq 500 as the sequencer. The TCR library protocol attached a unique molecular identifier to each TCR cDNA molecule to allow correction of PCR and sequencing errors. On the authors' methods: TCR identification, UMI-based error correction and CDR3 extraction were performed with Decombinator tools. TCRs above a frequency of 2 per 1,000, corresponding to the top 1% of the tumor frequency distribution, were defined as expanded. Expanded tumor TCRs were classed as regional if statistically deemed absent (corrected P<0.05) from at least one tumor region, otherwise ubiquitous. Rényi diversity was computed with the R vegan package after subsampling each repertoire 100 times to 5,000 TCRs. CDR3 similarity networks were constructed using string-kernel similarity of amino acid triplets, with links drawn between CDR3s whose pairwise similarity was above 0.82. Using fastp trimming at Q25 and MiXCR clonotype assembly, TCRdb reanalyzed the public sequencing data and kept in-frame beta chains. Duplicate CDR3 protein sequences are folded into a single record with the most common DNA and genes. Clone size and V and J calls follow TCRdb, not the original study. In all, the sample holds about 100,000 distinct CDR3 sequences, and approximately 4.7% of those were seen once. Clones ranked in the top ten supply over 20% of the sample.

The V and J segments used are TRBV2 and TRBJ1-2; 7 nucleotides in the junction match TRBD1. The TCR was taken from a male donor with early-stage non-small cell lung cancer. The source material was lung tumor tissue, sampled at surgery. The DNA sequence reads TGTGCCAGCCTTACAGGGGAGAGAGACTATGGCTACACCTTC. Translation gives CASLTGERDYGYTF.